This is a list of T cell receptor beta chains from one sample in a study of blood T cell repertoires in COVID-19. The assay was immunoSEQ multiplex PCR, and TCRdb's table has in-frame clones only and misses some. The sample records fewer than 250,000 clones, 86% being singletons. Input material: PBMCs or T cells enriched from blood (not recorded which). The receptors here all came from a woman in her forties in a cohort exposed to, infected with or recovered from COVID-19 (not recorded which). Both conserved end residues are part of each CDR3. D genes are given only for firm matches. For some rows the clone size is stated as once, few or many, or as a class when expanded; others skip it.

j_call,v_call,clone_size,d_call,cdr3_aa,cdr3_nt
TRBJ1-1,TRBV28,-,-,CASTTRRVTEAFF,TGTGCCAGCACTACCCGGCGGGTCACTGAAGCTTTCTTT
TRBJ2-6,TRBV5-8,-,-,CASSLGRNSGANVLTF,TGTGCCAGCAGCTTGGGCAGAAACTCTGGGGCCAACGTCCTGACTTTC
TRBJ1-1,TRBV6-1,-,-,CASSELVGDEAFF,TGTGCCAGCAGTGAATTGGTAGGGGATGAAGCTTTCTTT
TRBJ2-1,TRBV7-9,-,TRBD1,CASSLEDRANEQFF,TGTGCCAGCAGCTTAGAGGACAGGGCTAATGAGCAGTTCTTC
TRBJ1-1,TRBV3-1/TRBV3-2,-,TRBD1,CASSQPGQGNTEAFF,TGTGCCAGCAGCCAACCGGGACAGGGGAACACTGAAGCTTTCTTT
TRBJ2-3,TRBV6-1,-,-,CASSEAVRGTDTQYF,TGTGCCAGCAGTGAAGCTGTCAGGGGAACAGATACGCAGTATTTT
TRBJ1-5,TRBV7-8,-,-,CASSPGRNQPQHF,TGTGCCAGCAGCCCTGGGAGAAATCAGCCCCAGCATTTT
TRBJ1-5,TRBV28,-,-,CASSLWELDSNQPQHF,TGTGCCAGCAGTTTATGGGAGCTGGATAGCAATCAGCCCCAGCATTTT
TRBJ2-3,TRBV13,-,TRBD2,CASSLEEREADTQYF,TGTGCCAGCAGCTTAGAGGAGCGGGAAGCAGATACGCAGTATTTT
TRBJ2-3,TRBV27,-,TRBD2,CASSFLPGLAGGETDTQYF,TGTGCCAGCAGTTTCCTCCCGGGACTAGCGGGAGGAGAGACAGATACGCAGTATTTT
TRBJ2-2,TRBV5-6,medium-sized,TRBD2,CASSLLLAEELFF,TGTGCCAGCAGCTTGCTACTAGCGGAGGAGCTGTTTTTT
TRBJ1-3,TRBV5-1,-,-,CASRRQEDAGNTIYF,TGCGCCAGCAGGAGACAGGAGGATGCTGGAAACACCATATATTTT
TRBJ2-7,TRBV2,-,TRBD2,CASSGRAWSSGRGNEQYF,TGTGCCAGCAGTGGAAGGGCCTGGAGTAGCGGGAGAGGGAACGAGCAGTACTTC
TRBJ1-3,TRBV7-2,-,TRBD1,CASSLLGQGVSGNTIYF,TGTGCCAGCAGCTTATTGGGACAGGGTGTCTCTGGAAACACCATATATTTT
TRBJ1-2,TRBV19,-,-,CASRGFDIPFYGYTF,TGTGCCAGTAGAGGATTCGACATTCCCTTCTATGGCTACACCTTC